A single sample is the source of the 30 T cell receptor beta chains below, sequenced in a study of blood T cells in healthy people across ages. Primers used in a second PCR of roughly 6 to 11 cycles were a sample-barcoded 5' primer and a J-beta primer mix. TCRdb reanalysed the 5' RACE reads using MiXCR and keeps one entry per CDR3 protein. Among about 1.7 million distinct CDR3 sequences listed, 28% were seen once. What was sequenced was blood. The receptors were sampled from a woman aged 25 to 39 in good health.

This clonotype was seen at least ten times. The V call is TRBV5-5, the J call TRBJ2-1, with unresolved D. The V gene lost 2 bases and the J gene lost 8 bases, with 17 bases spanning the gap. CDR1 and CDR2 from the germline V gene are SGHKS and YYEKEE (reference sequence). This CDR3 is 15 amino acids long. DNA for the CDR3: TGTGCCAGCAGCTTCACGAGTGCTGTATTAGATGAGCAGTTCTTC. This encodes CASSFTSAVLDEQFF.

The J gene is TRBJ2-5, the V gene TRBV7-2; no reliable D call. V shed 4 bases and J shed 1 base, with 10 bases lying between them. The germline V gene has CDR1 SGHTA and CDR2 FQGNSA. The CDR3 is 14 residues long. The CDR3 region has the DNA TGTGCCAGCAGCTCAAGATATACCCAAGAGACCCAGTACTTC. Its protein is CASSSRYTQETQYF.

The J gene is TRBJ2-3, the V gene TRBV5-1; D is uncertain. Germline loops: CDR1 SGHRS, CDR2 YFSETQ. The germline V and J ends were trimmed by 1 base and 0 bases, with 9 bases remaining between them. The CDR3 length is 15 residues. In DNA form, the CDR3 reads TGCGCCAGCAGCTTGTTAAGAGCTAGCACAGATACGCAGTATTTT. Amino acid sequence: CASSLLRASTDTQYF.

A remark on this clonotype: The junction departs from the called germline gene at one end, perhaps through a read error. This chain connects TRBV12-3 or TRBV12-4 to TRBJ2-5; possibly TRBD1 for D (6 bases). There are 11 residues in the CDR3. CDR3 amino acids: CASTKGETRYF. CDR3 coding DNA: TGTGCCAGCACCAAGGGGGAGACCCGGTACTTC.

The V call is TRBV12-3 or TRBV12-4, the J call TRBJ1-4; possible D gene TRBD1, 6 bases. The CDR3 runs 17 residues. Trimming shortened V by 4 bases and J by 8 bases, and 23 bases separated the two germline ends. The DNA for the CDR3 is TGTGCCAGCAGTTCAGGGGACGGCCACGGGAGGGCAGAAAAACTGTTTTTT. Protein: CASSSGDGHGRAEKLFF.

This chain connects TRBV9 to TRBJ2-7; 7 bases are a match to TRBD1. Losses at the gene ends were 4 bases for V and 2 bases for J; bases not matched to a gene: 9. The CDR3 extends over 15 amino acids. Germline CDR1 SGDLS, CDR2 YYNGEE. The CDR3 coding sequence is TGTGCCAGCAGCCCGACAGGGCCCCCGACCTACGAGCAGTACTTC. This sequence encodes CASSPTGPPTYEQYF.

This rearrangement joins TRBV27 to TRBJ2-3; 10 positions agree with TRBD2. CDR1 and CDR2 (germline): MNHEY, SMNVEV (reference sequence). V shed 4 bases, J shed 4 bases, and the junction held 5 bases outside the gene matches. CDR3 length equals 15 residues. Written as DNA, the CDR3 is TGTGCCAGCAGTTCTAGCGGGAGTTCCCCAGATACGCAGTATTTT. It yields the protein CASSSSGSSPDTQYF.

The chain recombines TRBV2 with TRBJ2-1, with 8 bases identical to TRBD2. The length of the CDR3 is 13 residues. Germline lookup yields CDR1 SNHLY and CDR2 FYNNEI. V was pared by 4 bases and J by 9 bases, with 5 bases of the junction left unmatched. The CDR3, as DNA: TGTGCCAGCAGTGCCCCGGGGGGGCCTGAGCAGTTCTTC. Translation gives CASSAPGGPEQFF.

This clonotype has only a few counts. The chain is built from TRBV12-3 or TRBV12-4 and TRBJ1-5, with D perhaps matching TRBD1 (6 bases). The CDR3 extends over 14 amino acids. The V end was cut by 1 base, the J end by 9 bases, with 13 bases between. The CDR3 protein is CASSLDREPGPQHF. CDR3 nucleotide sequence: TGTGCCAGCAGTTTAGACAGGGAGCCTGGGCCCCAGCATTTT.

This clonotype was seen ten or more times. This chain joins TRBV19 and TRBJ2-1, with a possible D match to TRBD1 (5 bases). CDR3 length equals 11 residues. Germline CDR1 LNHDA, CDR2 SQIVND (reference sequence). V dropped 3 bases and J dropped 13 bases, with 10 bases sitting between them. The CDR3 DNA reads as TGTGCCAGTAGTATTGACAGAGCCCAGTTCTTC. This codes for CASSIDRAQFF.

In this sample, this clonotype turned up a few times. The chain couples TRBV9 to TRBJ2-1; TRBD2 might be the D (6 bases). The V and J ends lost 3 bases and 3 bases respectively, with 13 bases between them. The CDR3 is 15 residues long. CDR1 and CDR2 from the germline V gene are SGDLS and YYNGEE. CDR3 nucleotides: TGTGCCAGCAGCGAACTTAGCGGAGACTACAATGAGCAGTTCTTC. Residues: CASSELSGDYNEQFF.

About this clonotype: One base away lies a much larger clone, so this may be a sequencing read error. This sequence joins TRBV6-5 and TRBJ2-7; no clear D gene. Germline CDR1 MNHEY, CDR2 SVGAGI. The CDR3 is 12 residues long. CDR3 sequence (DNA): TGTGCCATAGGACGGGCCCACTATGAGCGGTACTTC. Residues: CAIGRAHYERYF.

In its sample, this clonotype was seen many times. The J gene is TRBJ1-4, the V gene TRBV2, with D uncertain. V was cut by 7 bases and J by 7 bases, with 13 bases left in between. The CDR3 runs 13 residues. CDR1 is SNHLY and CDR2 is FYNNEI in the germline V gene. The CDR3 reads CASTRRDGEKLFF. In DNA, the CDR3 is TGTGCCAGCACCCGAAGGGATGGTGAAAAACTGTTTTTT.

The CDR3 is CATSKYSSSDTQYF. The CDR3 bases are TGTGCCACCAGCAAGTACAGCTCATCCGATACGCAGTATTTT. J is TRBJ2-3 and V is TRBV15; D is undetermined. The CDR3 contains 14 residues. Germline CDR1 is LNHNV and CDR2 is YYDKDF (reference sequence). Trimming took off 4 bases at V and 6 bases at J, with 14 bases between the two ends.

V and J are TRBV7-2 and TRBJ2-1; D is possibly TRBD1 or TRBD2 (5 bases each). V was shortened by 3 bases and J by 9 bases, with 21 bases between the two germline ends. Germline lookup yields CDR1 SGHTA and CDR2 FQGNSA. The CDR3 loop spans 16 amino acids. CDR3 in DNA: TGTGCCAGCAGCTTCTCCGCCGGGACGTCCCGAGTTGAGCAGTTCTTC. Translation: CASSFSAGTSRVEQFF.

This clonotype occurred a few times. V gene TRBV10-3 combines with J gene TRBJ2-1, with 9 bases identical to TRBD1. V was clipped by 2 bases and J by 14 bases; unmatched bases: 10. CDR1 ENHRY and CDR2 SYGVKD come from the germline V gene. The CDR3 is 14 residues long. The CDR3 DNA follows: TGTGCCATCAGTGAGCCGACAGGGGGACGCCAAAAGTTCTTC. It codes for CAISEPTGGRQKFF.

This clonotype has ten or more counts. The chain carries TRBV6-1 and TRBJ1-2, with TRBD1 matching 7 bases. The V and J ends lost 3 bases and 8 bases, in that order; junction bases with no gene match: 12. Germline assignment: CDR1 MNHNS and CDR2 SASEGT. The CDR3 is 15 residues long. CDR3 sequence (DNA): TGTGCCAGCAGTGAGGACTTAGGGACAGCCGAAGGCTACACCTTC. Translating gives CASSEDLGTAEGYTF.

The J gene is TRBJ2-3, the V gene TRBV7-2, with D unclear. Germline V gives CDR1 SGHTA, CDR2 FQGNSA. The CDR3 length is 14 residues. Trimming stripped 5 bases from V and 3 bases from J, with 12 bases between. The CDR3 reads CASSGYGLTDTQYF. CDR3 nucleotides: TGTGCCAGCAGCGGCTACGGGTTAACAGATACGCAGTATTTT. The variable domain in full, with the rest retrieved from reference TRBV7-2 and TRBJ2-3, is GAGVSQSPSNKVTEKGKDVELRCDPISGHTALYWYRQSLGQGLEFLIYFQGNSAPDKSGLPSDRFSAERTGGSVSTLTIQRTQQEDSAVYLCASSGYGLTDTQYFGPGTRLTVL.

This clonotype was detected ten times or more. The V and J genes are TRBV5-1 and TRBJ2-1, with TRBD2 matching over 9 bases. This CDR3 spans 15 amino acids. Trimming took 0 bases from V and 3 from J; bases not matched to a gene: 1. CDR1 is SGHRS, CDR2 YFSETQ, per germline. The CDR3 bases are TGCGCCAGCAGCTTGGGGACTAGCGACTACAATGAGCAGTTCTTC. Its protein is CASSLGTSDYNEQFF.

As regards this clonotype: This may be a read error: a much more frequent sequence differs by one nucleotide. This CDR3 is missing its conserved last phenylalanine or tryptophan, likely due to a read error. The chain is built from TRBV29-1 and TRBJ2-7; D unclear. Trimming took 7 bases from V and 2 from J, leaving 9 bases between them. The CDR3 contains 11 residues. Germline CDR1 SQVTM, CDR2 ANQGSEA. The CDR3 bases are TGCAGCGCGCTCATCACCTACGAGCAGTACCTC. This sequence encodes CSALITYEQYL.

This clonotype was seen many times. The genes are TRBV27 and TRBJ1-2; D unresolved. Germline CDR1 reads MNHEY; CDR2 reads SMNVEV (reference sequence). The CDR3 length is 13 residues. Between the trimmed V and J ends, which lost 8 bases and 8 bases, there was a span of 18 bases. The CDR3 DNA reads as TGTGCCAGCGGACTCGGACGGGAACGGGGCTACACCTTC. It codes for CASGLGRERGYTF.

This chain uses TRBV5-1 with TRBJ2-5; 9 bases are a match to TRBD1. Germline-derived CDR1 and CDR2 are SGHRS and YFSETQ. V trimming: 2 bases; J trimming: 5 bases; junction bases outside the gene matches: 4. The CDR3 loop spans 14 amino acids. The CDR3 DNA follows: TGCGCCAGCAGCTTAATAGACAGGGGGGAGACCCAGTACTTC. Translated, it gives CASSLIDRGETQYF.

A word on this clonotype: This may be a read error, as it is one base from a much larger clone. The CDR3 is CAGSLYVGYYEQYF. The CDR3, as DNA: TGTGCCGGCAGCTTGTATGTCGGATACTACGAGCAGTACTTC. The genes are TRBV5-6 and TRBJ2-7; D is undetermined. The CDR3 consists of 14 residues. Germline V gene data show CDR1 as SGHDT and CDR2 as YYEEEE.

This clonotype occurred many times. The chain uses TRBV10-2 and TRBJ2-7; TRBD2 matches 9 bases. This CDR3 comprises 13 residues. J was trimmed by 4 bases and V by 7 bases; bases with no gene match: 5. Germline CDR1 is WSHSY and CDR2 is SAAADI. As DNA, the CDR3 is TGCGCCAGCAAGGACGCGGGGGGGTACGAGCAGTACTTC. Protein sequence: CASKDAGGYEQYF.

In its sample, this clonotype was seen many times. CDR3 protein: CASTLRGGGISSYEQYF. CDR3 DNA: TGTGCCAGCACCCTACGAGGCGGGGGGATTAGCTCCTACGAGCAGTACTTC. The rearrangement uses TRBV28 and TRBJ2-7; TRBD2 matches 8 bases. V was clipped by 7 bases and J by 0 bases; unmatched bases: 14. Germline V gene lookup returns CDR1 MDHEN and CDR2 SYDVKM. The CDR3 has 17 residues.

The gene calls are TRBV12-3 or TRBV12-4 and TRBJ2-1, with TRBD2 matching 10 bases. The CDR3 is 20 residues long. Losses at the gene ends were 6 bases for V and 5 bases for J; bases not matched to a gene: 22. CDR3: CASSRIRGGLAGDVDNEQFF. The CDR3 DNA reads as TGTGCCAGCAGCCGCATACGGGGTGGGCTAGCGGGAGATGTTGACAATGAGCAGTTCTTC.

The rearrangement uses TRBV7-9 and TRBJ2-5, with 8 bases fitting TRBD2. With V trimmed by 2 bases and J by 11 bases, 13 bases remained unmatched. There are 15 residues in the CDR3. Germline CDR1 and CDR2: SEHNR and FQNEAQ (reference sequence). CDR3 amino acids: CASSLPTSANNEQYF. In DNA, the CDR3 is TGTGCCAGCAGCTTACCGACTAGCGCCAACAATGAGCAGTACTTC.

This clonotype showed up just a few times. As DNA, the CDR3 is TGTGCCAGCAGGGAGATCAGGGAGGGTTCGGCCAAAAACATTCAGTACTTC. Encoded protein: CASREIREGSAKNIQYF. The chain combines TRBV7-2 with TRBJ2-4; the match to TRBD2 covers 7 bases. Germline V gene data show CDR1 as SGHTA and CDR2 as FQGNSA. V dropped 6 bases and J dropped 1; count of bases not matched to a gene: 12. The CDR3 consists of 17 residues.

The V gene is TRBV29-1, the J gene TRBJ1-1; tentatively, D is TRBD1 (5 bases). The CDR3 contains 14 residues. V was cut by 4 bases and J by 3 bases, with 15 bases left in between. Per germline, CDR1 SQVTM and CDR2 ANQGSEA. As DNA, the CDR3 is TGCAGCGTTGGTATTGGGGCCAGGGACACTGAAGCTTTCTTT. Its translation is CSVGIGARDTEAFF.

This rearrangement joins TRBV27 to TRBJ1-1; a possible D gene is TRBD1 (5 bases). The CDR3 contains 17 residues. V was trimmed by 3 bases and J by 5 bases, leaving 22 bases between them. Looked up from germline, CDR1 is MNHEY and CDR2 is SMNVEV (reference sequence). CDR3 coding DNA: TGTGCCAGCAGTTTCAATGGGGGGGTCCCTAGGAGGACTGAAGCTTTCTTT. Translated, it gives CASSFNGGVPRRTEAFF.